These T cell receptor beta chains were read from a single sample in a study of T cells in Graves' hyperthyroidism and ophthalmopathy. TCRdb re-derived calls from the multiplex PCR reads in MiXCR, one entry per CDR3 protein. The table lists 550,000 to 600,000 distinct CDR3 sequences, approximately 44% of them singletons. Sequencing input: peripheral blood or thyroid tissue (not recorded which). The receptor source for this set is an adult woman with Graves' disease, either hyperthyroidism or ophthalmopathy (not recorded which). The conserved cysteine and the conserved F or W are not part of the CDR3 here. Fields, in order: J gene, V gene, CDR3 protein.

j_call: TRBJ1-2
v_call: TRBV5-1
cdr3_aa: ASSPGQGAYGYT

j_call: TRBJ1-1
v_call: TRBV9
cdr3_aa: ASSETGHMNTEAF

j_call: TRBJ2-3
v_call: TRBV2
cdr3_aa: ASSDPGGGDTQY

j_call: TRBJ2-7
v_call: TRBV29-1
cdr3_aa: SVTFGRGLGEQY

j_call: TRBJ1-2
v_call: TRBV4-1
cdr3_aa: ASSQGAPRVRGQNYGYT

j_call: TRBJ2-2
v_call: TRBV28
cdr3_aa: ASSRYKGVDTGEPF

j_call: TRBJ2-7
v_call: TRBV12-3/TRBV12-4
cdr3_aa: ASSLRLAGYEQY

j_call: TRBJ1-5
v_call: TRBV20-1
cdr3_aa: SAPGQGGQPQH

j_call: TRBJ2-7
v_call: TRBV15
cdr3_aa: ATSRVNFYEQY

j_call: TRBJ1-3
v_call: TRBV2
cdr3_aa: ASKGTGNTIY

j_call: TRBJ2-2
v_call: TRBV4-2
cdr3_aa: ASSQEQGGTGELF

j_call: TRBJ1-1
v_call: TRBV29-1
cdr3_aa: SVEWTGGTEAF

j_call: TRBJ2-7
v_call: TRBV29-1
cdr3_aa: SVEGLAEDLSYEQY

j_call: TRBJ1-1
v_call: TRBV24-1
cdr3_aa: ATSSESLMDTEAF

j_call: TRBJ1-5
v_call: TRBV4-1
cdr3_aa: ASSHGGPLGNQPQH

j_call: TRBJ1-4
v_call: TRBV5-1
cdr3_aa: ASSPRTAATNEKLF

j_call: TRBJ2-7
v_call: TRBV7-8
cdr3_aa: ASSSYAQEGSYEQY

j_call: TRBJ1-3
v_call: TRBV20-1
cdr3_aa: SARSRTVGDTIY

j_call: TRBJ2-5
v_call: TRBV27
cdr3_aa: ASSLSRGLETQY

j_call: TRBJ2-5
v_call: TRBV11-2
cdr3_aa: ASSLAWLSETQY

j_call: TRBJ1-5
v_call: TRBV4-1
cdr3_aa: ASSQVPRGNQPQH

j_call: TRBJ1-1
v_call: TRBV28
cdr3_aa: ASSLSGQGSTEAF

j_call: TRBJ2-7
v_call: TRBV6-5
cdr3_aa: ASSYLTGSYEQY

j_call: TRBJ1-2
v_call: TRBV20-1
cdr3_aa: SRAGRDGYT

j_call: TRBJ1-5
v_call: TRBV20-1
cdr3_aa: SARGLGNQPQH

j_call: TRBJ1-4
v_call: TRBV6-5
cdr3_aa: ASSYPTGGPEKLF

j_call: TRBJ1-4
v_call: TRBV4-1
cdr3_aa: ASSQSGPGTDGKLF

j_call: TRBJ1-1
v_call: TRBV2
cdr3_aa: ASITTVMNTEAF

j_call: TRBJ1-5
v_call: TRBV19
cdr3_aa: ATREADNQPQH

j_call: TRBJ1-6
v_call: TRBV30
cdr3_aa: AWSVFHTVGNSPLH

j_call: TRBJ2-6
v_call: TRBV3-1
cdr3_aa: ASSLYTRGPGANVLT

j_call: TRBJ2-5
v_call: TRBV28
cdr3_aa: ASSWWRAQETQY

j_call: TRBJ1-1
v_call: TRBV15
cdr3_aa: ATSSLPGQGGTEAF

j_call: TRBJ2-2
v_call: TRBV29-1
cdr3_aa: SVRVDRNGELF

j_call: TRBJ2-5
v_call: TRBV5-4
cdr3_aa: AIRGEYGQETQY

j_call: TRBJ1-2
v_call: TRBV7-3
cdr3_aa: ASSLRMGGNYGYT

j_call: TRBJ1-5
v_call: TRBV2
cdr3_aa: ASRMDRADQPQH

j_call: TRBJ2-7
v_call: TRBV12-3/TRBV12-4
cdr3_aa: ASSVDRTYEQY

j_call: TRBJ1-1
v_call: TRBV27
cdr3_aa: ASSPTYQSLFTEAF

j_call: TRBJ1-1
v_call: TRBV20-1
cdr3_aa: SASLDPGLQRAF

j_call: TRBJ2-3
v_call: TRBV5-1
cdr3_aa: ASSWGDSTDTQY

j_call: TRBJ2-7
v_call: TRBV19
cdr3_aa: ASSIPGQGFYEQY

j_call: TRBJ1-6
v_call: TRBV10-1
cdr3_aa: ASRAAGDSPLH

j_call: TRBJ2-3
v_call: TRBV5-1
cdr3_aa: ASSSTSGRATYEQY

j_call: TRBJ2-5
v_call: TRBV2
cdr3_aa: ATGVLGRQETQY

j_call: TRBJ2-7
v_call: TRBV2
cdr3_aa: ASSDQGNLFSYEQY

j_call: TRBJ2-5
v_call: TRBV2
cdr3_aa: ASDRTSGQETQY

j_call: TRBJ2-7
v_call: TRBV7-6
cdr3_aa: ASSLETNPGQGWEQY

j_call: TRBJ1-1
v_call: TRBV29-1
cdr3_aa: SVGRTGSTEAF

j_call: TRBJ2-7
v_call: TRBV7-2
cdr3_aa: ASSETRQTDYEQY

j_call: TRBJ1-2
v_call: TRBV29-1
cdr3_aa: SVVRDYGYT

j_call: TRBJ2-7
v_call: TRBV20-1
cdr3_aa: SARAPSGRVHEQY

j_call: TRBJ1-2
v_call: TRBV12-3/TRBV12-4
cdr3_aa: ASSSYSSGYT

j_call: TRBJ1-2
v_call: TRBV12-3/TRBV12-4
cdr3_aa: ANKGGGRGYGYT

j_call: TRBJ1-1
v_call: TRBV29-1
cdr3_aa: SGTGGAVNTEAF

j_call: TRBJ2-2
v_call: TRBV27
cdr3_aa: ATRLAGFTGELF

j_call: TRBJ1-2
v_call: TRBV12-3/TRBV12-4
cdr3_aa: ASSFRQDNYGYT

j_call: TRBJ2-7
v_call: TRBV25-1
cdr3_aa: ASSQKDSGPRGEQY

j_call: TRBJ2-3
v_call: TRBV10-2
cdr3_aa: ASRGTRGRTTDTQY